This T cell receptor (beta chain) was captured by sequencing in a study of OX40 agonist ivuxolimab in advanced cancers. Samples were taken at baseline and on day 1 of cycles 4 and 7. Germline values: CDR1 MDHEN, CDR2 SYDVKM. The CDR3 consists of 15 residues. Between the trimmed V and J ends, which lost 5 bases and 6 bases, there was a span of 19 bases. Profiling relied on immunoSEQ multiplex PCR, and the TCRdb table lists in-frame clones only, not all of them. This sample yields 55,000 to 75,000 clones, of which around 85% are seen a single time; 5.9% belongs to the top ten. The source was CD4+ or CD8+ T cells sorted from blood, collected in a trial of the OX40 agonist ivuxolimab. J is TRBJ1-1 and V is TRBV28; perhaps TRBD1 as D (6 bases). The origin of this receptor is an adult with an advanced solid tumor such as melanoma, head and neck, liver or kidney cancer. The CDR3 bases are TGTGCCAGCAGTACACAGGGTTCGGGTTTCGCTGAAGCTTTCTTT. It translates to CASSTQGSGFAEAFF.